This TCR beta chain was captured by sequencing in a study of blood T cell repertoires in COVID-19. TCRdb keeps only in-frame clones here, not all; method: immunoSEQ multiplex PCR. The repertoire holds about 220,000 clones, approximately 90% seen once, with around 2.6% in the top ten. With regard to this clone: At one end the junction does not follow the germline gene, possibly because of a read error.

The CDR3 length is 11 residues. Germline values: CDR1 SGDLS, CDR2 YYNGEE. The TCR sequence derives from a woman in her 30s with acute COVID-19. The genes are TRBV9 and TRBJ2-2; D perhaps matches TRBD1 (6 bases). Source material: PBMCs or T cells enriched from blood (not recorded which). CDR3 nucleotide sequence: TGTGCCAGCAGCGTACCGGGACATCTTTTATTT. As protein: CASSVPGHLLF.